This T cell receptor (beta chain) was captured in a study of T cells in Graves' hyperthyroidism and ophthalmopathy. This CDR3 comprises 14 residues. V lost 3 bases and J lost 1, with 8 bases in between. The germline V gene encodes CDR1 SNHLY and CDR2 FYNNEI. Subjects aged 18 to 65 presented with newly diagnosed hyperthyroidism of less than 2 months' duration. Based on clinical symptoms, serum thyroxine and TRAb, thyroid ultrasound and orbital computed tomography, diagnoses were reached. There were TCR beta CDR3 regions amplified from RNA transcripts. Initially, a first-round RT-PCR of the TCR CDR3 employed the HTBI primer set. TCRdb processed the multiplex PCR reads anew with MiXCR; each CDR3 protein has one entry. Of 450,000 to 700,000 distinct CDR3 sequences in the sample, around 45% were seen once. A word on this clonotype: Its cognate antigen is unknown.

Study outcomes and limitations: Most thyroid clonotypes expanded above 0.001 appeared in blood too. Model predictions of ophthalmopathy came a median around 6.5 months before onset.

V usage is TRBV2 and J usage is TRBJ2-3; tentatively, D is TRBD2 (6 bases). The sequence derives from a woman aged 18-29 years with Graves' hyperthyroidism. The sequencing sample was made of peripheral blood or thyroid tissue (not recorded which). Written as DNA, the CDR3 is TGTGCCAGCAGTGACGGGAGTCGCACAGATACGCAGTATTTT. Translating it yields CASSDGSRTDTQYF. Drawing the rest from reference TRBV2 and TRBJ2-3, the complete variable domain is EPEVTQTPSHQVTQMGQEVILRCVPISNHLYFYWYRQILGQKVEFLVSFYNNEISEKSEIFDDQFSVERPDGSNFTLKIRSTKLEDSAMYFCASSDGSRTDTQYFGPGTRLTVL.